These 27 T cell receptor beta chains originate from one sample sequenced in a study of T cell responses to AZD1222 COVID-19 vaccine. Profiled with immunoSEQ multiplex PCR; TCRdb holds only in-frame clones, not every one. The sample lists about 160,000 clones, approximately 87% occurring once. Sequencing was performed on peripheral blood, taken 28 days after the second AZD1222 dose. These receptors all stem from an adult who received the AZD1222 COVID-19 vaccine.

The rearrangement uses TRBV5-5 and TRBJ1-3, with D possibly TRBD1 on 6 matching bases. CDR1 is SGHKS and CDR2 is YYEKEE in the germline V gene (reference sequence). The CDR3 contains 15 residues. The V gene lost 3 bases and the J gene lost 1 base, with 11 bases spanning the gap. CDR3 sequence reads: CASSSKQGSGNTIYF. The CDR3 DNA reads TGTGCCAGCAGCTCAAAACAGGGATCTGGAAACACCATATATTTT.

The chain uses TRBV7-8 and TRBJ1-1; D possibly corresponds to TRBD1 (6 bases). The CDR3 is made up of 15 amino acids. The ends were cut back, 1 base at V and 0 bases at J, with 9 bases in the middle. From germline, CDR1 is SGHVS and CDR2 FQNEAQ. The CDR3 region has the DNA TGTGCCAGCAGCTTAGTTGGGGGGCTGAACACTGAAGCTTTCTTT. The encoded protein is CASSLVGGLNTEAFF. Based on the CDR3 plus reference TRBV7-8 and TRBJ1-1, the full variable domain is GAGVSQSPRYKVAKRGQDVALRCDPISGHVSLFWYQQALGQGPEFLTYFQNEAQLDKSGLPSDRFFAERPEGSVSTLKIQRTQQEDSAVYLCASSLVGGLNTEAFFGQGTRLTVV.

This clone has more than one count but fewer than ten. The chain links TRBV4-3 to TRBJ1-2; D is undetermined. The CDR3 contains 16 residues. Per the germline V gene, CDR1 is LGHNA and CDR2 is YSLEER. V shed 0 bases and J shed 8 bases, with 19 bases lying between them. The CDR3 nucleotides read TGCGCCAGCAGCCAAGAGTTGGACGATGGGCTTGTGGGCTACACCTTC. Protein: CASSQELDDGLVGYTF.

This clone was seen a few times. This chain connects TRBV6-5 to TRBJ2-1; 9 bases agree with TRBD2. This CDR3 region has 15 residues. CDR1 is MNHEY, CDR2 SVGAGI, per germline. J lost 5 bases, V lost 0 bases, and 2 bases had no gene match. CDR3 bases: TGTGCCAGCAGTTACTCCTTAGCGGGGGACAATGAGCAGTTCTTC. This encodes CASSYSLAGDNEQFF.

The rearrangement links TRBV2 to TRBJ1-6; D may be TRBD1 (6 bases). Germline V gene data show CDR1 as SNHLY and CDR2 as FYNNEI. The CDR3 spans 13 residues. V was shortened by 5 bases and J by 6 bases, with 8 bases between the two germline ends. In DNA, the CDR3 is TGTGCCAGCAGTCGGACAGCTAATTCACCCCTCCACTTT. It codes for CASSRTANSPLHF.

A single count supports this clone. The rearrangement joins TRBV29-1 to TRBJ2-3; 7 bases map to TRBD1. Germline CDR1 SQVTM, CDR2 ANQGSEA. This CDR3 is built from 14 residues. The V segment lost 7 bases and the J segment 8 bases; nucleotides outside the gene matches: 15. The CDR3, as DNA: TGCAGCGCCTGGCCGGGACAGCCTTCAGGTACGCAGTATTTT. Its translation: CSAWPGQPSGTQYF.

A word on this clone: An end of the junction differs from the germline gene, which may be a read error. The chain couples TRBV4-1 to TRBJ1-2; D is ambiguous. The CDR3 is 13 residues long. Germline-derived CDR1 and CDR2 are MGHRA and YSYEKL. CDR3 region: CASSEEKAYGYTF. Here the CDR3 DNA reads TGCGCCAGCAGCGAAGAGAAGGCCTATGGCTACACCTTC.

The rearrangement joins TRBV19 to TRBJ1-5; TRBD1 matches at 9 bases. The CDR3 sequence is 14 residues long. V lost 4 bases and J lost 6; bases outside the gene matches: 4. From germline, CDR1 is LNHDA and CDR2 SQIVND (reference sequence). CDR3 in amino acids: CASSNTGGGQPQHF. The CDR3 region has the DNA TGTGCCAGTAGTAATACAGGGGGCGGTCAGCCCCAGCATTTT.

CDR3 region: CAISEGQGIYGYTF. The CDR3 DNA follows: TGTGCCATCAGTGAGGGGCAGGGAATATATGGCTACACCTTC. This chain connects TRBV10-3 to TRBJ1-2; weak D call: TRBD1 (5 bases). From germline, CDR1 is ENHRY and CDR2 SYGVKD. The CDR3 runs to 14 residues. Trimming took 2 bases from V and 5 from J, leaving 12 bases between them.

This clone was detected once. The chain employs TRBV3-1 (or the pseudogene TRBV3-2) and TRBJ1-2; TRBD1 is a possible D gene (5 bases). V dropped 0 bases and J dropped 4 bases, with 9 bases sitting between them. The CDR3 length is 14 residues. Germline loops: CDR1 LGHDT, CDR2 YNNKEL (reference sequence). The chain's CDR3 is CASSQESGSYGYTF. CDR3 nucleotide sequence: TGTGCCAGCAGCCAAGAGTCAGGGTCCTATGGCTACACCTTC.

The chain couples TRBV6-5 to TRBJ2-7; tentatively, D is TRBD2 (6 bases). V lost 6 bases and J lost 4, with 13 bases in between. The CDR3 spans 13 residues. Germline CDR1 reads MNHEY; CDR2 reads SVGAGI. This CDR3 is CASSAGRMYEQYF. CDR3 DNA: TGTGCCAGCAGCGCGGGACGGATGTACGAGCAGTACTTC.

The chain couples TRBV12-3 or TRBV12-4 to TRBJ1-1; D is perhaps TRBD1 (5 bases). The CDR3 covers 11 residues. Trimming stripped 3 bases from V and 11 bases from J, with 10 bases between. The CDR3: CASSLGVMAFF. The CDR3 DNA follows: TGTGCCAGCAGTTTGGGGGTAATGGCTTTCTTT.

The V call is TRBV30, the J call TRBJ1-2; 9 bases map to TRBD1. The junction had 5 bases not matched to a gene; V was cut back by 5 bases and J by 4 bases. Germline CDR1 GTSNPN, CDR2 SVGIG (reference sequence). This CDR3 has 13 residues. The CDR3 DNA follows: TGTGCCTGGGGGGACAGGGTTATCTATGGCTACACCTTC. Residues: CAWGDRVIYGYTF.

This sequence joins TRBV2 and TRBJ1-6, with D possibly being TRBD1 (6 bases). The CDR3 runs to 13 residues. V lost 8 bases to trimming and J lost 4 bases, with 9 bases between them. Germline CDR1 and CDR2: SNHLY and FYNNEI. CDR3 loop: CASGQSYNSPLHF. CDR3 nucleotides: TGTGCCAGCGGACAGTCATATAATTCACCCCTCCACTTT.

The chain links TRBV20-1 to TRBJ1-2; a possible D gene is TRBD1 (5 bases). The V gene lost 3 bases and the J gene lost 7 bases, with 15 bases spanning the gap. This CDR3 region has 13 residues. The germline V gene has CDR1 DFQATT and CDR2 SNEGSKA (reference sequence). CDR3 amino acids: CSASYGTGFGYTF. In DNA, the CDR3 is TGCAGTGCTAGTTACGGGACTGGCTTTGGCTACACCTTC.

This clone appeared a single time. The V gene is TRBV19, the J gene TRBJ1-1; TRBD1 matches at 8 bases. Germline-derived CDR1 and CDR2 are LNHDA and SQIVND (reference sequence). The ends lost 5 bases at V and 1 base at J; junction bases unmatched: 9. The CDR3 is 16 residues long. The CDR3 region has the DNA TGTGCCAGTAGTTCAGGACAGGGTGGGGGGAACACTGAAGCTTTCTTT. Its translation is CASSSGQGGGNTEAFF.

This sequence joins TRBV7-9 and TRBJ1-1; the D is unclear. Trimming took 2 bases from V and 1 from J, leaving 2 bases between them. CDR1 SEHNR and CDR2 FQNEAQ come from the germline V gene (reference sequence). This CDR3 has 12 amino acids. The CDR3 nucleotides read TGTGCCAGCAGCTTATGGAACACTGAAGCTTTCTTT. It specifies CASSLWNTEAFF.

This clone was picked up one time. The chain couples TRBV5-1 to TRBJ1-3; no clear D. Per the germline V gene, CDR1 is SGHRS and CDR2 is YFSETQ. Trimming took off 4 bases at V and 4 bases at J, with 6 bases between the two ends. This CDR3 comprises 12 residues. CDR3 protein: CASSGEGNTIYF. In DNA form, the CDR3 reads TGCGCCAGCAGCGGGGAGGGAAACACCATATATTTT.

The chain carries TRBV21-1 and TRBJ2-1; the tabulated D call, TRBD2, remains unverified against the DNA. TRBV21-1 is classified as a pseudogene. The CDR3 spans 14 residues. The CDR3 bases are TGTGCCAGCAGCAAAGGACTACTCTACAATGAGCAGTTCTTC. Protein product: CASSKGLLYNEQFF.

This chain uses TRBV30 with TRBJ1-4; TRBD1 agrees at 7 bases. The J segment lost 8 bases and the V segment lost 1 base, leaving 7 bases of the junction unmatched. This CDR3 has 14 amino acids. Germline CDR1 reads GTSNPN; CDR2 reads SVGIG (reference sequence). The CDR3 DNA sequence: TGTGCCTGGAGTGCAGGAGGGGGCCCAGAAAAACTGTTTTTT. Protein: CAWSAGGGPEKLFF. Full variable domain (remainder filled in from reference TRBV30 and TRBJ1-4): SQTIHQWPATLVQPVGSPLSLECTVEGTSNPNLYWYRQAAGRGLQLLFYSVGIGQISSEVPQNLSASRPQDRQFILSSKKLLLSDSGFYLCAWSAGGGPEKLFFGSGTQLSVL.

This clone was recorded once. This chain connects TRBV27 to TRBJ1-4, with D possibly matching TRBD1 (5 bases). This CDR3 region has 14 residues. V lost 3 bases and J 6 bases, leaving 11 bases between the germline ends. Germline V gene sequence: CDR1 MNHEY, CDR2 SMNVEV (reference sequence). CDR3 loop: CASSFLGGDEKLFF. CDR3 DNA: TGTGCCAGCAGTTTTCTTGGGGGGGATGAAAAACTGTTTTTT.

The V call is TRBV6-5, the J call TRBJ1-1, with D unclear. Trimming took 8 bases from V and 1 from J, leaving 14 bases between them. Germline CDR1 and CDR2: MNHEY and SVGAGI. The CDR3 runs 14 residues. DNA of the CDR3: TGTGCCAGCGCCAGACACAATGGGAACACTGAAGCTTTCTTT. It translates to CASARHNGNTEAFF.

V gene TRBV24-1 combines with J gene TRBJ2-5, with TRBD1 identical over 9 bases. The CDR3 contains 15 residues. CDR1 and CDR2 (germline): KGHDR, SFDVKD. The J segment lost 4 bases and the V segment lost 7 bases, leaving 9 bases of the junction unmatched. The CDR3 DNA reads TGTGCCACCAGCCAACCGGGACAGGGAGGAGAGACCCAGTACTTC. Residues: CATSQPGQGGETQYF.

V gene TRBV7-2 combines with J gene TRBJ2-1; D remains unclear. Looked up from germline, CDR1 is SGHTA and CDR2 is FQGNSA. V lost 5 bases and J 4 bases, leaving 12 bases between the germline ends. This CDR3 has 14 amino acids. The DNA of the CDR3 is TGTGCCAGCAGCCCCCGAGACTCTTACAATGAGCAGTTCTTC. This translates into CASSPRDSYNEQFF.

V and J are TRBV19 and TRBJ1-2; no definite D call. CDR3 size: 13 residues. Trimming left V 2 bases short and J 6 bases short, with 10 bases between. The germline CDR1 and CDR2 sequences are LNHDA and SQIVND (reference sequence). The CDR3 loop is CASSIRLKDGYTF. The CDR3, as DNA: TGTGCCAGTAGTATAAGGTTAAAGGATGGCTACACCTTC.

The chain employs TRBV7-6 and TRBJ2-1; the D gene could be TRBD1 or TRBD2 (5 bases each). Germline values: CDR1 SGHVS, CDR2 FNYEAQ. CDR3 length: 15 residues. With 3 bases removed from V and 5 bases from J, the gap between germline ends came to 14 bases. The chain's CDR3 is CASSFEYRGDNEQFF. DNA of the CDR3: TGTGCCAGCAGCTTTGAATACCGGGGCGACAATGAGCAGTTCTTC. Filled out from reference TRBV7-6 and TRBJ2-1, the complete variable domain reads GAGVSQSPRYKVTKRGQDVALRCDPISGHVSLYWYRQALGQGPEFLTYFNYEAQQDKSGLPNDRFSAERPEGSISTLTIQRTEQRDSAMYRCASSFEYRGDNEQFFGPGTRLTVL.

V is TRBV6-6 and J is TRBJ1-2; a possible D gene is TRBD1 (6 bases). Germline loops: CDR1 MNHNY, CDR2 SVGAGI (reference sequence). The CDR3 sequence is 13 residues long. V was pared by 5 bases and J by 8 bases, with 15 bases between. In nucleotides, the CDR3 is TGTGCCAGCAGTCCGAACAGGGTGGAGGGCTACACCTTC. Protein product: CASSPNRVEGYTF.